These 4 T cell receptor beta chains originate from one sample sequenced in a study of OX40 agonist ivuxolimab in advanced cancers. The table came from immunoSEQ multiplex PCR; TCRdb's copy has only in-frame clones and leaves some out. The sample holds tens of thousands of clones, about 92% seen once. This material consisted of CD4+ or CD8+ T cells sorted from blood, taken in a trial of the OX40 agonist ivuxolimab. These receptors all stem from an adult with an advanced solid tumor such as melanoma, head and neck, liver or kidney cancer.

V gene TRBV30 combines with J gene TRBJ2-5; 9 nucleotides agree with TRBD1. Per germline, CDR1 GTSNPN and CDR2 SVGIG (reference sequence). The V gene end was trimmed by 6 bases and the J gene end by 10 bases; junction bases not matched to a gene: 12. This CDR3 is built from 13 residues. DNA of the CDR3: TGTGCCTGTTCACAGGGGGCTACAGAGGTCCAGTACTTC. This encodes CACSQGATEVQYF.

The J gene is TRBJ2-5, the V gene TRBV7-8; 7 nucleotides line up with TRBD2. V was pared by 7 bases and J by 5 bases, with 16 bases of the junction left unmatched. The CDR3 is made up of 16 amino acids. Per germline, CDR1 SGHVS and CDR2 FQNEAQ. This CDR3 is CASILGASEGGETQYF. Written as DNA, the CDR3 is TGTGCCAGCATCCTAGGGGCTAGCGAGGGAGGGGAGACCCAGTACTTC. The full variable domain, rest sourced from reference TRBV7-8 and TRBJ2-5, is GAGVSQSPRYKVAKRGQDVALRCDPISGHVSLFWYQQALGQGPEFLTYFQNEAQLDKSGLPSDRFFAERPEGSVSTLKIQRTQQEDSAVYLCASILGASEGGETQYFGPGTRLLVL.

This chain uses TRBV18 with TRBJ2-5, with D unclear. CDR3 length: 14 residues. Deletions cut 0 bases from V and 4 bases from J, with 9 bases between. Germline CDR1 KGHSH, CDR2 LQKENI. The CDR3 DNA reads TGTGCCAGCTCACCACCGCCAGAAGGAGAGACCCAGTACTTC. It yields the protein CASSPPPEGETQYF.

This sequence joins TRBV5-1 and TRBJ1-5, with D perhaps matching TRBD1 (6 bases). Looked up from germline, CDR1 is SGHRS and CDR2 is YFSETQ. The CDR3 loop spans 15 amino acids. The V gene lost 0 bases and the J gene lost 4 bases, with 11 bases spanning the gap. CDR3 DNA: TGCGCCAGCAGCTTGGCTGGACAGCCTAATCAGCCCCAGCATTTT. It is translated as CASSLAGQPNQPQHF. The full variable domain, rest sourced from reference TRBV5-1 and TRBJ1-5, is KAGVTQTPRYLIKTRGQQVTLSCSPISGHRSVSWYQQTPGQGLQFLFEYFSETQRNKGNFPGRFSGRQFSNSRSEMNVSTLELGDSALYLCASSLAGQPNQPQHFGDGTRLSIL.